The text below deals with one T cell receptor (beta chain). Antigen unknown. Assay: immunoSEQ multiplex PCR; the TCRdb copy retains only in-frame clones and omits some. The sample has around 66,000 clones; about 87% are singletons. No infections or other immune events were documented during collection. The ends lost 7 bases at V and 4 bases at J; junction bases unmatched: 7. The CDR3 contains 14 residues. Germline assignment: CDR1 MNHEY and CDR2 SVGAGI. The data were obtained in a study of identifying expanded T cells in peripheral blood. Whole-study findings and limits: Across healthy donors, higher total template counts meant significantly greater roughly 2-week count variance.

The sequence came from a person aged 18 to 70 in good health. Sequenced material: blood. The V and J genes are TRBV6-5 and TRBJ2-1; 7 bases are a match to TRBD2. The CDR3 sequence is CASTLGLEYNEQFF. In DNA, the CDR3 is TGTGCCAGCACTCTTGGACTAGAGTACAATGAGCAGTTCTTC.